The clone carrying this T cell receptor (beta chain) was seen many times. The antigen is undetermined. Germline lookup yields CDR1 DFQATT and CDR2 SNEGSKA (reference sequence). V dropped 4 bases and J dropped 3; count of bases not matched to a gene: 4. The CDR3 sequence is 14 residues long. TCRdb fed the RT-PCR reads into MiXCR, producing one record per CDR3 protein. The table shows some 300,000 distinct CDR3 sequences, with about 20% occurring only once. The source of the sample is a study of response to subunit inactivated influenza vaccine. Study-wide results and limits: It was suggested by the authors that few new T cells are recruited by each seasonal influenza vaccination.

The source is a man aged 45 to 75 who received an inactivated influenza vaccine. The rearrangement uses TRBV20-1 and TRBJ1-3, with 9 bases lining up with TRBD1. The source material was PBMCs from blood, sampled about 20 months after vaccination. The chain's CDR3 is CSAKQGASGNTIYF. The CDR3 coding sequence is TGCAGTGCTAAACAGGGGGCGAGTGGAAACACCATATATTTT.